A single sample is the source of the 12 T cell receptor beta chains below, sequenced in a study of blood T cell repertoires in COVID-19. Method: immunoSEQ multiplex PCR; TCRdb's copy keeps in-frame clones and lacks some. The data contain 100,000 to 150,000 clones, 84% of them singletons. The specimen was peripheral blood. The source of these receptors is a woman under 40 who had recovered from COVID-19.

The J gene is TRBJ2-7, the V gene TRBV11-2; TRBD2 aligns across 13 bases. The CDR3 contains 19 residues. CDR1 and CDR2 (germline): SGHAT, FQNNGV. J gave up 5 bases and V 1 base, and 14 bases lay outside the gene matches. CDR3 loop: CASSLVITSGRVSANEQYF. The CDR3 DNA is TGTGCCAGCAGCTTAGTAATAACTAGCGGGAGGGTCTCGGCGAACGAGCAGTACTTC.

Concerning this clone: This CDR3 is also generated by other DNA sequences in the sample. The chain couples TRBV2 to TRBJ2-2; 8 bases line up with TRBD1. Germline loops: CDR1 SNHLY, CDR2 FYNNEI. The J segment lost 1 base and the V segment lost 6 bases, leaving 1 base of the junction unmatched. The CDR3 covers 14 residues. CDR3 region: CASRGQGNTGELFF. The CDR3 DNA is TGTGCCAGCAGAGGACAGGGGAACACCGGGGAGCTGTTTTTT.

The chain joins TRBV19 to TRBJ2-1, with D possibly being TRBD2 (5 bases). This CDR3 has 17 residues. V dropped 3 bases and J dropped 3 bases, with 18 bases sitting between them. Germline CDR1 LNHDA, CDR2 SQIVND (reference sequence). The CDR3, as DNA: TGTGCCAGTAGTATCGGGGATGAGGGCCGCGTCTACAATGAGCAGTTCTTC. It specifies CASSIGDEGRVYNEQFF.

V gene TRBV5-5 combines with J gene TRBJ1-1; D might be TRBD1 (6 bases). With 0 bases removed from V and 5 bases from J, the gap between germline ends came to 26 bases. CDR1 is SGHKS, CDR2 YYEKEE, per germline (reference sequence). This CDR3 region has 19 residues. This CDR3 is CASSLGIGGQGRLGTEAFF. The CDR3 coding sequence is TGTGCCAGCAGCTTGGGGATCGGTGGTCAGGGGCGGTTGGGAACTGAAGCTTTCTTT.

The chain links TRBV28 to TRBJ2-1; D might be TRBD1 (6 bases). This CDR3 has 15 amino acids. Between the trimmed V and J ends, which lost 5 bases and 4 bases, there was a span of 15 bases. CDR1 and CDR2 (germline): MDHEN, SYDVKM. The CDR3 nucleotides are TGTGCCAGCAGTGGTGGGCAGGGGAATTACAATGAGCAGTTCTTC. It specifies CASSGGQGNYNEQFF.

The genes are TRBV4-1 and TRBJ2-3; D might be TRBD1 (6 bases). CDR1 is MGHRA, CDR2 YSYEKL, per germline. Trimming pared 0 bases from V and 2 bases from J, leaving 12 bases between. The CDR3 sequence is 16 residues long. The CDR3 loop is CASSQDPRGLTDTQYF. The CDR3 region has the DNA TGCGCCAGCAGCCAAGACCCCAGGGGCCTCACAGATACGCAGTATTTT.

As DNA, the CDR3 is TGCGCCAGCAGCTTAGTTTCGAGCTCCTACAATGAGCAGTTCTTC. It encodes CASSLVSSSYNEQFF. The genes are TRBV5-1 and TRBJ2-1, with unresolved D. The V end was cut by 2 bases, the J end by 0 bases, with 9 bases between. Germline V gene sequence: CDR1 SGHRS, CDR2 YFSETQ. This CDR3 has 15 residues.

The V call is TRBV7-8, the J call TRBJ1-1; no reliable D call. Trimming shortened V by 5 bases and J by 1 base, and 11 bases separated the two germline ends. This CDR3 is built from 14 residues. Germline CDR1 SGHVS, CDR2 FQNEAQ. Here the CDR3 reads CASSPEGQNTEAFF. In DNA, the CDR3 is TGTGCCAGCAGCCCTGAGGGCCAGAACACTGAAGCTTTCTTT.

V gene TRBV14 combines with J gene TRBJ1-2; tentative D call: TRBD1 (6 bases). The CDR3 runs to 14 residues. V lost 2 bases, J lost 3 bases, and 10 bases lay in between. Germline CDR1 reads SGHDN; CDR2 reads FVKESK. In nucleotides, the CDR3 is TGTGCCAGCAGCCAAAACAGGGAGTACTATGGCTACACCTTC. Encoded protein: CASSQNREYYGYTF. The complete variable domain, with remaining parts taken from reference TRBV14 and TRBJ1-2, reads EAGVTQFPSHSVIEKGQTVTLRCDPISGHDNLYWYRRVMGKEIKFLLHFVKESKQDESGMPNNRFLAERTGGTYSTLKVQPAELEDSGVYFCASSQNREYYGYTFGSGTRLTVV.

The CDR3 sequence is CASSPAGRVIDTEAFF. CDR3 DNA: TGTGCCAGCAGCCCCGCGGGGAGGGTCATTGACACTGAAGCTTTCTTT. V is TRBV9 and J is TRBJ1-1; D ambiguous. The CDR3 runs to 16 residues. The germline CDR1 and CDR2 sequences are SGDLS and YYNGEE. The V gene lost 4 bases and the J gene lost 3 bases, with 19 bases spanning the gap.

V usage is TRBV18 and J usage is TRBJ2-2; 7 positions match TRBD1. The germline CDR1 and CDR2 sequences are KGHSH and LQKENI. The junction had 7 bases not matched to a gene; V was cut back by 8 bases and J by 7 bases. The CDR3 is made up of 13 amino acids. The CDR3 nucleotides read TGTGCCAGCACCCAACAGGGGAACGGGGAGCTGTTTTTT. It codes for CASTQQGNGELFF.

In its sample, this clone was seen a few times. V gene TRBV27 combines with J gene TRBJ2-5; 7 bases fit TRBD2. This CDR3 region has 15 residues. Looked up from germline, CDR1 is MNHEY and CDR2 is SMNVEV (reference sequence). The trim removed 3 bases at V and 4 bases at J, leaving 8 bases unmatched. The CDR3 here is CASSFSAGVPETQYF. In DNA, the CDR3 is TGTGCCAGCAGTTTTTCGGCGGGAGTACCAGAGACCCAGTACTTC.